These 21 T cell receptor beta chains were all obtained from the same sample, sequenced in a study of cytomegalovirus exposure and HLA in healthy donors. With 60 Vbeta and 13 Jbeta primers, the PCR was carried out. Sequencing used immunoSEQ multiplex PCR; TCRdb keeps in-frame clones, though not all of them. The repertoire includes over 130,000 clones, roughly 62% of them detected once, and about 1.7% sits in the top ten. The sample comprised PBMCs. The receptors shown here come from a male donor in good health and CMV-seronegative.

The CDR3 loop is CASSPGQGGSYGYTF. The CDR3 DNA follows: TGTGCCAGCAGCCCGGGACAGGGAGGAAGCTATGGCTACACCTTC. This sequence joins TRBV5-6 and TRBJ1-2; 9 bases map to TRBD1. Trimming cost V 4 bases and J 4 bases; bases outside gene matches: 8. Germline V gives CDR1 SGHDT, CDR2 YYEEEE. The length of the CDR3 is 15 residues. Full variable domain (outside the CDR3, taken from reference TRBV5-6 and TRBJ1-2): DAGVTQSPTHLIKTRGQQVTLRCSPKSGHDTVSWYQQALGQGPQFIFQYYEEEERQRGNFPDRFSGHQFPNYSSELNVNALLLGDSALYLCASSPGQGGSYGYTFGSGTRLTVV.

V usage is TRBV7-3 and J usage is TRBJ2-1, with D possibly matching TRBD1 (6 bases). Between the trimmed V and J ends, which lost 5 bases and 8 bases, there was a span of 13 bases. The CDR3 is 13 amino acids. The germline gives CDR1 SGHTA, CDR2 FQGTGA. CDR3 DNA: TGTGCCAGCAGCCTGGACGCAGGGGATGAGCAGTTCTTC. This codes for CASSLDAGDEQFF.

V gene TRBV7-2 combines with J gene TRBJ1-2; 7 nucleotides agree with TRBD1. Germline V gene sequence: CDR1 SGHTA, CDR2 FQGNSA. V lost 0 bases, J lost 6 bases, and 7 bases stayed unmatched. There are 15 residues in the CDR3. The CDR3 sequence: CASSLAPGQKDGYTF. CDR3 nucleotides: TGTGCCAGCAGCTTAGCTCCGGGACAGAAGGATGGCTACACCTTC.

There are a few counts of this clone. This chain connects TRBV5-1 to TRBJ1-2; weak D call: TRBD1 (5 bases). The CDR3 extends over 12 amino acids. Germline lookup yields CDR1 SGHRS and CDR2 YFSETQ. Trimming removed 4 bases at V and 4 bases at J, with 8 bases between. CDR3 protein: CASSLDSYGYTF. In DNA form, the CDR3 reads TGCGCCAGCAGCCTCGACAGCTATGGCTACACCTTC.

This clone has only a few counts. The chain has TRBV2 and TRBJ1-1; TRBD1 matches at 7 bases. Germline loops: CDR1 SNHLY, CDR2 FYNNEI. V trimming: 4 bases; J trimming: 4 bases; junction bases outside the gene matches: 9. The CDR3 is 15 residues long. DNA for the CDR3: TGTGCCAGCAGTGGCCCAGACAGGGTTGCCACTGAAGCTTTCTTT. Translation: CASSGPDRVATEAFF.

The V call is TRBV7-9, the J call TRBJ1-3; D not resolved. The CDR3 consists of 15 residues. Germline V gives CDR1 SEHNR, CDR2 FQNEAQ (reference sequence). V lost 6 bases and J lost 0, with 12 bases in between. CDR3 nucleotides: TGTGCCAGCAGTGAAGTAGCTCTCTCTGGAAACACCATATATTTT. Translated, it gives CASSEVALSGNTIYF.

The chain links TRBV5-1 to TRBJ2-3; 8 nucleotides agree with TRBD1. Trimming took 4 bases from V and 1 from J; bases not matched to a gene: 5. This CDR3 is built from 15 residues. Germline V gene data show CDR1 as SGHRS and CDR2 as YFSETQ. The CDR3 DNA reads TGCGCCAGCAGCATAGGACAGGGCCGCACAGATACGCAGTATTTT. This translates into CASSIGQGRTDTQYF.

The chain joins TRBV7-6 to TRBJ1-5, with D possibly being TRBD1 (5 bases). Germline assignment: CDR1 SGHVS and CDR2 FNYEAQ. The ends were cut back, 2 bases at V and 5 bases at J, with 7 bases in the middle. This CDR3 spans 13 amino acids. CDR3 protein: CASSLLGDQPQHF. The CDR3 nucleotides read TGTGCCAGCAGCTTATTAGGGGATCAGCCCCAGCATTTT. The full variable domain, completed using reference TRBV7-6 and TRBJ1-5, is GAGVSQSPRYKVTKRGQDVALRCDPISGHVSLYWYRQALGQGPEFLTYFNYEAQQDKSGLPNDRFSAERPEGSISTLTIQRTEQRDSAMYRCASSLLGDQPQHFGDGTRLSIL.

The J gene is TRBJ2-2, the V gene TRBV4-3; 10 bases are a match to TRBD1. The germline V gene encodes CDR1 LGHNA and CDR2 YSLEER. J gave up 5 bases and V 0 bases, and 12 bases lay outside the gene matches. This CDR3 region has 19 residues. The CDR3 DNA reads as TGCGCCAGCAGCCAAGAGTCGGTTCGCGGGACAGGGGAAACCGGGGAGCTGTTTTTT. Its protein is CASSQESVRGTGETGELFF.

The J gene is TRBJ2-5, the V gene TRBV5-1; 9 bases agree with TRBD2. Germline V gene lookup returns CDR1 SGHRS and CDR2 YFSETQ. Trimming removed 4 bases from V and 3 bases from J; junction bases left unmatched: 10. The CDR3 sequence is 16 residues long. The CDR3 nucleotides read TGCGCCAGCAGCCCGACCAGGCAGCGGGGGGAAGAGACCCAGTACTTC. Translating it yields CASSPTRQRGEETQYF.

The chain is built from TRBV2 and TRBJ2-7, with 9 bases that match TRBD1. The CDR3 spans 13 residues. J was trimmed by 4 bases and V by 6 bases; bases with no gene match: 4. Germline-derived CDR1 and CDR2 are SNHLY and FYNNEI. The CDR3 DNA sequence: TGTGCCAGCAGCGGACAGGGGTTGTACGAGCAGTACTTC. This sequence encodes CASSGQGLYEQYF. The whole variable domain, remainder taken from reference TRBV2 and TRBJ2-7, is EPEVTQTPSHQVTQMGQEVILRCVPISNHLYFYWYRQILGQKVEFLVSFYNNEISEKSEIFDDQFSVERPDGSNFTLKIRSTKLEDSAMYFCASSGQGLYEQYFGPGTRLTVT.

The chain combines TRBV10-1 with TRBJ2-2, with 8 bases identical to TRBD1. V lost 9 bases and J lost 1; bases outside the gene matches: 1. The germline gives CDR1 WNHNN, CDR2 SYGVQD (reference sequence). The CDR3 totals 13 residues. This chain's CDR3 is CASTGGNTGELFF. CDR3 DNA sequence: TGCGCCAGTACAGGGGGGAACACCGGGGAGCTGTTTTTT.

Regarding this clone: At one end the junction does not follow the germline gene, possibly because of a read error. V and J are TRBV29-1 and TRBJ1-6, with 7 positions matching TRBD1. The CDR3 contains 14 residues. CDR1 and CDR2 from the germline V gene are SQVTM and ANQGSEA. CDR3 region: CSARGSSYNPPLHF. The CDR3 region has the DNA TGCAGCGCCAGGGGGAGCTCCTATAATCCACCCCTCCACTTT.

The chain joins TRBV9 to TRBJ1-1, with D unclear. The ends were cut back, 0 bases at V and 1 base at J, with 7 bases in the middle. Germline V gene sequence: CDR1 SGDLS, CDR2 YYNGEE. There are 14 residues in the CDR3. CDR3 protein: CASSVDLANTEAFF. The CDR3 bases are TGTGCCAGCAGCGTAGACTTAGCGAACACTGAAGCTTTCTTT.

The J gene is TRBJ1-2, the V gene TRBV9; the D gene is possibly TRBD1 (5 bases). This CDR3 spans 14 amino acids. From germline, CDR1 is SGDLS and CDR2 YYNGEE. The V end lost 0 bases, the J end lost 4 bases, and 10 bases lay between the germline ends. CDR3 residues: CASSVDPDSYGYTF. CDR3 in DNA: TGTGCCAGCAGCGTAGACCCCGACAGCTATGGCTACACCTTC.

This chain links TRBV6-4 with TRBJ2-1, with TRBD1 matching over 11 bases. Germline V gene data show CDR1 as MRHNA and CDR2 as SNTAGT. This CDR3 spans 17 amino acids. V lost 4 bases and J lost 6; bases outside the gene matches: 11. DNA for the CDR3: TGTGCCAGCAGTGCCTTACCTGCCGGGACAGGGGGCAATGAGCAGTTCTTC. Residues: CASSALPAGTGGNEQFF.

The gene calls are TRBV5-4 and TRBJ2-5, with TRBD1 matching 7 bases. Germline-derived CDR1 and CDR2 are SGHNT and YYREEE (reference sequence). After removal of 4 bases from V and 1 base from J, the junction contained 4 bases not matched to a gene. The CDR3 length is 14 residues. CDR3 sequence (DNA): TGTGCCAGCAGCCGACAGGGCTCCCAAGAGACCCAGTACTTC. It encodes CASSRQGSQETQYF.

The chain is built from TRBV27 and TRBJ2-7; TRBD2 might be the D (9 bases). The germline V and J ends were trimmed by 8 bases and 0 bases, with 32 bases remaining between them. The CDR3 contains 20 residues. The germline V gene has CDR1 MNHEY and CDR2 SMNVEV (reference sequence). The CDR3 coding sequence is TGTGCCAGCGGTTGGACAGGGTTGGGGCTAGCGGGGTCCTACTCCTACGAGCAGTACTTC. The encoded protein is CASGWTGLGLAGSYSYEQYF.

This clone was recorded once. The chain joins TRBV19 to TRBJ1-5, with no clear D. V lost 5 bases to trimming and J lost 0 bases, with 11 bases between them. The length of the CDR3 is 15 residues. CDR1 LNHDA and CDR2 SQIVND come from the germline V gene (reference sequence). As DNA, the CDR3 is TGTGCCAGTAGTCACCGTCGGGGTAGCAATCAGCCCCAGCATTTT. As protein: CASSHRRGSNQPQHF.

This clone was seen once. The chain couples TRBV6-1 to TRBJ2-3; no definite D call. The CDR3 is 15 amino acids. Germline V CDR1 and CDR2: MNHNS, SASEGT. With 5 bases removed from V and 0 bases from J, the gap between germline ends came to 12 bases. The CDR3 DNA reads as TGTGCCAGCAGTTCCGGAGCTGCTAGCACAGATACGCAGTATTTT. Translation: CASSSGAASTDTQYF.

The chain links TRBV18 to TRBJ1-4; possibly TRBD1 for D (5 bases). The CDR3 is 20 amino acids. V lost 0 bases and J 0 bases, leaving 20 bases between the germline ends. Looked up from germline, CDR1 is KGHSH and CDR2 is LQKENI. The CDR3 protein is CASSPPKGRRRGATNEKLFF. The CDR3 nucleotides read TGTGCCAGCTCACCACCTAAGGGGCGGAGAAGAGGCGCAACTAATGAAAAACTGTTTTTT.